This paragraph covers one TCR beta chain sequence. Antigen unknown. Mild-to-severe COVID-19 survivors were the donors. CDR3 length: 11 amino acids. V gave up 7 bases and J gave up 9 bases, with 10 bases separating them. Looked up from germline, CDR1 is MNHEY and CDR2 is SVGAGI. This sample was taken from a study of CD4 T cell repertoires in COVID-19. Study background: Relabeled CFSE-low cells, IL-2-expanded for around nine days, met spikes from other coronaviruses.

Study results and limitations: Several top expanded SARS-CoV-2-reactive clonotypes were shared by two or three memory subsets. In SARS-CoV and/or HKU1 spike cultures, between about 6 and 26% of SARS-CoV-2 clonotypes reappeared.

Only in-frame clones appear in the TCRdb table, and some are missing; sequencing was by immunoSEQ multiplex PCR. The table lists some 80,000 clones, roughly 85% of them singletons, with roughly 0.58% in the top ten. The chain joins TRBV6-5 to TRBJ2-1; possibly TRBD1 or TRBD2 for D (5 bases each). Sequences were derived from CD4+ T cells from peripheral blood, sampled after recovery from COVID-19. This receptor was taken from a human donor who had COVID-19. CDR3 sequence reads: CASTRGIEQFF. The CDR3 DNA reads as TGTGCCAGCACTCGGGGCATTGAGCAGTTCTTC.